This T cell receptor (beta chain) was captured in a study of blood T cell repertoires in COVID-19. Overall study context: Samples of COVID-19 (acute and convalescent) were obtained from the United States, Italy and Spain. PBMCs, B-cell-depleted T cells, or T cells provided the cDNA or gDNA that made up the material.

Per the study methods: The authors estimated nucleated cell counts from reference gene primer amplification. Sequencing used immunoSEQ multiplex PCR; TCRdb keeps in-frame clones, though not all of them. V, J and clone size derive from that table, while D and trimming were established from the DNA sequence. The sample has about 240,000 clones, roughly nine tenths seen once. Trimming stripped 5 bases from V and 4 bases from J, with 11 bases between. The CDR3 is made up of 14 amino acids. CDR1 and CDR2 from the germline V gene are SGHNT and YENEEA. The chain has TRBV11-3 and TRBJ2-2, with D tentatively TRBD1 (5 bases). Sequencing input: peripheral blood. The TCR comes from a man aged 55-75 years who had recovered from COVID-19. CDR3 loop: CASSPRQITGELFF. As DNA, the CDR3 is TGTGCCAGCAGCCCACGACAGATCACCGGGGAGCTGTTTTTT.